Each of the 28 T cell receptor beta chains below was sequenced from the same sample in a study of early T cells in non-severe SARS-CoV-2 infection. TCRdb processed the 5' RACE reads anew with MiXCR; each CDR3 protein has one entry. The table includes about 33,000 distinct CDR3 sequences, about 4.7% detected once. The sequencing sample was made of whole blood. The receptors derive from an adult who was a healthcare worker with PCR-confirmed SARS-CoV-2 infection or an uninfected control (not recorded which).

This clonotype has just a few counts. The chain carries TRBV27 and TRBJ2-5; no definite D call. From germline, CDR1 is MNHEY and CDR2 SMNVEV (reference sequence). This CDR3 region has 11 residues. Trimming pared 11 bases from V and 5 bases from J, leaving 12 bases between. This chain's CDR3 is CASADFETQYF. Written as DNA, the CDR3 is TGTGCCTCTGCTGACTTCGAGACCCAGTACTTC.

This chain uses TRBV5-5 with TRBJ2-3; D possibly uses TRBD1 or TRBD2 (8 bases each). This CDR3 region has 15 residues. Germline lookup yields CDR1 SGHKS and CDR2 YYEKEE (reference sequence). V shed 5 bases and J shed 3 bases, with 16 bases lying between them. CDR3 loop: CASSSGTGSTDTQYF. The CDR3 nucleotides read TGTGCCAGCAGTAGCGGGACAGGATCAACAGATACGCAGTATTTT.

There are a few counts of this clonotype. V and J are TRBV19 and TRBJ1-1; no reliable D call. V was cut by 7 bases and J by 7 bases, with 16 bases left in between. Germline CDR1 is LNHDA and CDR2 is SQIVND (reference sequence). There are 13 residues in the CDR3. CDR3 sequence: CASTLGPSGEAFF. In nucleotides, the CDR3 is TGTGCCAGTACCTTAGGACCCTCGGGTGAAGCTTTCTTT.

In this sample, this clonotype turned up many times. This CDR3 reads CASSHPWDRHNEQFF. CDR3 bases: TGTGCCAGCTCCCATCCATGGGACAGGCACAATGAGCAGTTCTTC. The chain carries TRBV27 and TRBJ2-1; 8 nucleotides match TRBD1. The CDR3 extends over 15 amino acids. Per the germline V gene, CDR1 is MNHEY and CDR2 is SMNVEV (reference sequence). V was clipped by 8 bases and J by 5 bases; unmatched bases: 11.

This clonotype has ten or more counts. The J gene is TRBJ1-4, the V gene TRBV20-1; the D is unclear. Trimming took 4 bases from V and 1 from J, leaving 13 bases between them. Germline V CDR1 and CDR2: DFQATT, SNEGSKA (reference sequence). The CDR3 contains 15 residues. The CDR3 nucleotides read TGCAGTGCTATGGGCGGTTGGGGAACTAATGAAAAACTGTTTTTT. Translated: CSAMGGWGTNEKLFF.

Regarding this clonotype: A read error is possible here, since a much larger clone lies one base away. Without the conserved terminal phenylalanine or tryptophan, this CDR3 likely stems from a read error. The chain combines TRBV11-3 with TRBJ2-3; D is perhaps TRBD2 (7 bases). The CDR3 runs 18 residues. V was clipped by 1 base and J by 0 bases, with 17 bases between them. Germline V lookup: CDR1 SGHNT, CDR2 YENEEA. CDR3 protein: CASSLGGWGGQSTDTQYY. The CDR3 DNA sequence: TGTGCCAGCAGCTTAGGAGGCTGGGGGGGCCAGAGCACAGATACGCAGTATTAT.

This clonotype was counted between two and nine times. CDR3: CAWTKTGGYEPLHF. In DNA, the CDR3 is TGTGCCTGGACCAAGACAGGGGGATATGAACCCCTCCACTTT. V and J are TRBV30 and TRBJ1-6; TRBD1 agrees at 9 bases. There are 14 residues in the CDR3. Germline CDR1 and CDR2: GTSNPN and SVGIG (reference sequence). With V trimmed by 4 bases and J by 12 bases, 10 bases remained unmatched.

This clonotype was observed a few times. This chain uses TRBV20-1 with TRBJ1-2; a weak D match, TRBD1 (6 bases). Germline V CDR1 and CDR2: DFQATT, SNEGSKA (reference sequence). V lost 3 bases to trimming and J lost 3 bases, with 14 bases between them. The CDR3 totals 14 residues. CDR3 sequence: CSARPTGMDYGYTF. The DNA of the CDR3 is TGCAGTGCTAGGCCTACAGGGATGGACTATGGCTACACCTTC.

This clonotype was seen many times. J is TRBJ1-1 and V is TRBV19, with D hard to call. V shed 8 bases and J shed 0 bases, with 10 bases lying between them. CDR3 size: 13 residues. Germline V lookup: CDR1 LNHDA, CDR2 SQIVND (reference sequence). The chain's CDR3 is CASGTQLNTEAFF. As DNA, the CDR3 is TGTGCCAGTGGAACACAACTGAACACTGAAGCTTTCTTT.

This clonotype was picked up a small number of times. The V and J genes are TRBV7-2 and TRBJ2-2; D gene ambiguous. The CDR3 is 13 residues long. Germline CDR1 reads SGHTA; CDR2 reads FQGNSA. Trimming removed 5 bases at V and 1 base at J, with 5 bases between. The chain's CDR3 is CASSIQNTGELFF. For the CDR3, the DNA is TGTGCCAGCAGCATACAGAACACCGGGGAGCTGTTTTTT.

This clonotype has only a few counts. This chain links TRBV5-1 with TRBJ2-1; weak D call: TRBD1 (6 bases). CDR3 length equals 15 residues. Trimming left V 4 bases short and J 4 bases short, with 15 bases between. Germline lookup yields CDR1 SGHRS and CDR2 YFSETQ. For the CDR3, the DNA is TGCGCCAGCAGCCCGCAGGGGCAGGGGTACAATGAGCAGTTCTTC. Amino acids: CASSPQGQGYNEQFF. The variable domain in full, completed from reference TRBV5-1 and TRBJ2-1, reads KAGVTQTPRYLIKTRGQQVTLSCSPISGHRSVSWYQQTPGQGLQFLFEYFSETQRNKGNFPGRFSGRQFSNSRSEMNVSTLELGDSALYLCASSPQGQGYNEQFFGPGTRLTVL.

This clonotype was counted ten times or more. The chain uses TRBV5-1 and TRBJ1-1; D remains ambiguous. The germline V gene encodes CDR1 SGHRS and CDR2 YFSETQ. The CDR3 is 13 residues long. The V gene lost 1 base and the J gene lost 4 bases, with 8 bases spanning the gap. CDR3 coding DNA: TGCGCCAGCAGCTTGCCGGGCGGCACTGAAGCTTTCTTT. It yields the protein CASSLPGGTEAFF.

The V gene is TRBV7-9, the J gene TRBJ1-5; D is unclear. In germline, CDR1 is SEHNR, CDR2 FQNEAQ (reference sequence). Trimming pared 3 bases from V and 1 base from J, leaving 7 bases between. The CDR3 is 14 residues long. CDR3 residues: CASSFDASNQPQHF. Here the CDR3 DNA reads TGTGCCAGCAGCTTCGACGCGAGCAATCAGCCCCAGCATTTT.

The genes are TRBV11-1 and TRBJ2-3; 14 bases fit TRBD2. Per germline, CDR1 SGHAT and CDR2 FQDESV (reference sequence). Trimming cost V 5 bases and J 6 bases; bases outside gene matches: 4. The CDR3 consists of 15 residues. The CDR3 sequence: CASSPGTSGGDTQYF. The CDR3 nucleotides read TGTGCCAGCAGCCCCGGGACTAGCGGGGGCGATACGCAGTATTTT.

The sample holds many counts of this clonotype. The chain recombines TRBV10-3 with TRBJ2-1; 7 bases map to TRBD1. This CDR3 spans 15 amino acids. CDR1 and CDR2 from the germline V gene are ENHRY and SYGVKD. V shed 10 bases, J shed 5 bases, and the junction held 14 bases outside the gene matches. CDR3 amino acids: CATKAGTDTNNEQFF. The CDR3 coding sequence is TGTGCCACCAAGGCCGGGACAGACACAAACAATGAGCAGTTCTTC.

This clonotype was seen many times. The V gene is TRBV2, the J gene TRBJ1-1, with D possibly matching TRBD1 (5 bases). Germline V gives CDR1 SNHLY, CDR2 FYNNEI. This CDR3 contains 15 residues. With 6 bases removed from V and 0 bases from J, the gap between germline ends came to 14 bases. CDR3 loop: CASRRDGALNTEAFF. The CDR3 DNA reads TGTGCCAGCAGACGGGACGGAGCCTTGAACACTGAAGCTTTCTTT.

The DNA for the CDR3 is TGTGCCAGCAGCGTCGACGACCAAGAGACCCAGTACTTC. It encodes CASSVDDQETQYF. The rearrangement uses TRBV9 and TRBJ2-5, with D unresolved. CDR3 length equals 13 residues. V was pared by 2 bases and J by 0 bases, with 5 bases between. Germline CDR1 and CDR2: SGDLS and YYNGEE.

This clonotype was counted between two and nine times. The chain uses TRBV7-8 and TRBJ2-7; maybe TRBD1 (6 bases). Trimming took off 1 base at V and 0 bases at J, with 10 bases between the two ends. The CDR3 loop spans 15 amino acids. Germline values: CDR1 SGHVS, CDR2 FQNEAQ. CDR3 in DNA: TGTGCCAGCAGCTTAGGCCACAGGGTCTCCTACGAGCAGTACTTC. This translates into CASSLGHRVSYEQYF.

In this sample, this clonotype turned up many times. The chain recombines TRBV7-9 with TRBJ1-1; D not certain. Trimming stripped 5 bases from V and 4 bases from J, with 11 bases between. The CDR3 covers 13 residues. Germline V gives CDR1 SEHNR, CDR2 FQNEAQ (reference sequence). CDR3 residues: CASSRTEATEAFF. The CDR3, as DNA: TGTGCCAGCAGCCGAACGGAGGCCACTGAAGCTTTCTTT. Based on the CDR3 plus reference TRBV7-9 and TRBJ1-1, the full variable domain is DTGVSQNPRHKITKRGQNVTFRCDPISEHNRLYWYRQTLGQGPEFLTYFQNEAQLEKSRLLSDRFSAERPKGSFSTLEIQRTEQGDSAMYLCASSRTEATEAFFGQGTRLTVV.

This clonotype has at least ten counts. The rearrangement links TRBV20-1 to TRBJ2-5; D gene unclear. The CDR3 covers 11 residues. The germline CDR1 and CDR2 sequences are DFQATT and SNEGSKA (reference sequence). The V end was cut by 3 bases, the J end by 1 base, with 3 bases between. The CDR3, as DNA: TGCAGTGCTAGGCCCCAAGAGACCCAGTACTTC. This translates into CSARPQETQYF.

This clonotype showed up just a few times. The chain couples TRBV3-1 to TRBJ2-7; perhaps TRBD2 as D (6 bases). This CDR3 is 12 amino acids long. V dropped 0 bases and J dropped 13 bases, with 13 bases sitting between them. CDR1 is LGHDT, CDR2 YNNKEL, per germline (reference sequence). In DNA form, the CDR3 reads TGTGCCAGCAGCCAAGATAAGGAGGGATCTTACTTC. The encoded protein is CASSQDKEGSYF.

The V gene is TRBV19, the J gene TRBJ2-6; perhaps D is TRBD1 or TRBD2 (5 bases each). V lost 7 bases and J lost 2, with 15 bases in between. The CDR3 runs to 16 residues. Germline assignment: CDR1 LNHDA and CDR2 SQIVND (reference sequence). The CDR3 DNA sequence: TGTGCCAGTAACCCCCAGTCGGGGCCTGGGGCCAACGTCCTGACTTTC. This sequence encodes CASNPQSGPGANVLTF.

This clonotype was seen many times. V and J are TRBV7-8 and TRBJ2-7; D unclear. This CDR3 contains 14 residues. With 2 bases removed from V and 3 bases from J, the gap between germline ends came to 11 bases. Germline loops: CDR1 SGHVS, CDR2 FQNEAQ. CDR3 amino acids: CASSLFGRNYEQYF. Written as DNA, the CDR3 is TGTGCCAGCAGCTTATTTGGCCGCAACTACGAGCAGTACTTC.

This clonotype was seen repeatedly, ten times or more. The chain recombines TRBV7-6 with TRBJ2-5; no firm D call. This CDR3 spans 14 amino acids. The germline CDR1 and CDR2 sequences are SGHVS and FNYEAQ. V lost 1 base and J 0 bases, leaving 6 bases between the germline ends. CDR3 bases: TGTGCCAGCAGCTTAGGACTTTACCAAGAGACCCAGTACTTC. It translates to CASSLGLYQETQYF.

This clonotype occurred many times. The V call is TRBV24-1, the J call TRBJ2-3; the match to TRBD1 covers 11 bases. Germline CDR1 KGHDR, CDR2 SFDVKD. Unmatched junction bases numbered 11, after V lost 4 bases and J lost 6 bases. The CDR3 loop spans 17 amino acids. The CDR3 DNA sequence: TGTGCCACCAGTGACCCGACCCCGGACAGGGGGCGCGATACGCAGTATTTT. Translation gives CATSDPTPDRGRDTQYF.

This clonotype has ten or more counts. V usage is TRBV14 and J usage is TRBJ1-2, with 11 bases matching TRBD1. CDR3 length: 16 amino acids. Unmatched junction bases numbered 6, after V lost 3 bases and J lost 3 bases. Germline V lookup: CDR1 SGHDN, CDR2 FVKESK. The chain's CDR3 is CASSQPGQGVDYGYTF. For the CDR3, the DNA is TGTGCCAGCAGCCAGCCGGGACAGGGGGTCGACTATGGCTACACCTTC. Together with reference TRBV14 and TRBJ1-2, the CDR3 gives the full variable domain: EAGVTQFPSHSVIEKGQTVTLRCDPISGHDNLYWYRRVMGKEIKFLLHFVKESKQDESGMPNNRFLAERTGGTYSTLKVQPAELEDSGVYFCASSQPGQGVDYGYTFGSGTRLTVV.

This clonotype was detected ten times or more. The V gene is TRBV20-1, the J gene TRBJ2-3, with D unclear. The V gene's germline CDR1 is DFQATT and CDR2 SNEGSKA (reference sequence). The CDR3 has 14 amino acids. The V gene lost 4 bases and the J gene lost 2 bases, with 13 bases spanning the gap. For the CDR3, the DNA is TGCAGTGCTAACCCACCTACCTCCACAGATACGCAGTATTTT. It specifies CSANPPTSTDTQYF.

Only a few counts were recorded for this clonotype. The chain combines TRBV5-5 with TRBJ2-1, with no clear D. Germline V lookup: CDR1 SGHKS, CDR2 YYEKEE (reference sequence). CDR3 length: 13 residues. Trimming left V 4 bases short and J 7 bases short, with 12 bases between. CDR3: CASSSPLLNEQFF. In DNA, the CDR3 is TGTGCCAGCAGCAGTCCCTTATTGAATGAGCAGTTCTTC.